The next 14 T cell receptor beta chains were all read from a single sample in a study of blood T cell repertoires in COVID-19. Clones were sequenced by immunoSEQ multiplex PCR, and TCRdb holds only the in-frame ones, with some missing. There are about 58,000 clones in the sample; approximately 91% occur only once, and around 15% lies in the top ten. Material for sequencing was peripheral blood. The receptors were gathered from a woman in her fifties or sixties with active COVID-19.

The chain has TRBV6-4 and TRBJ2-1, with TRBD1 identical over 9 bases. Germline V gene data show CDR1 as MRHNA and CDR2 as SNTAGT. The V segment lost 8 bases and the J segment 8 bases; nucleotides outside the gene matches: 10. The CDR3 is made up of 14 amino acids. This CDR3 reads CASAPTGQGYEQFF. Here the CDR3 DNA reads TGTGCCAGCGCACCTACGGGACAGGGCTATGAGCAGTTCTTC.

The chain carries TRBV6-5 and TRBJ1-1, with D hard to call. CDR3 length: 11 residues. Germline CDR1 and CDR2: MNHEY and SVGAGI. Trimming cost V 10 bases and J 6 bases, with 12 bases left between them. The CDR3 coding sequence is TGTGCCACCTACGGGTTTGCTGAAGCTTTCTTT. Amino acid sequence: CATYGFAEAFF.

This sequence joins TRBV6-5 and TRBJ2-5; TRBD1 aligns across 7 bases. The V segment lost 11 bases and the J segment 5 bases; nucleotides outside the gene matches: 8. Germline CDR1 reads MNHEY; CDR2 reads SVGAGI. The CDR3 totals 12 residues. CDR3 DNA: TGTGCCGCTTCGACAGGGACGGAGACCCAGTACTTC. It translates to CAASTGTETQYF.

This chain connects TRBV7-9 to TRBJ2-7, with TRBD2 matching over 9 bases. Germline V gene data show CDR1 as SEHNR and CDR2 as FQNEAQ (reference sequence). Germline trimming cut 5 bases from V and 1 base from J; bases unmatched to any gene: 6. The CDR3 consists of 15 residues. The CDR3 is CASSQSGGLSYEQYF. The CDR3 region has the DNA TGTGCCAGCAGCCAGAGCGGGGGGCTTTCCTACGAGCAGTACTTC.

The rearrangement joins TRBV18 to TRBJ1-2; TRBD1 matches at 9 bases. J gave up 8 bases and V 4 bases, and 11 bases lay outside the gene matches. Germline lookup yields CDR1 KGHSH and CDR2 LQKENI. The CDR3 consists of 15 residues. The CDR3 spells CASSLRDRVLGGYTF. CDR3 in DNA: TGTGCCAGCTCACTCCGGGACAGGGTTTTAGGAGGCTACACCTTC.

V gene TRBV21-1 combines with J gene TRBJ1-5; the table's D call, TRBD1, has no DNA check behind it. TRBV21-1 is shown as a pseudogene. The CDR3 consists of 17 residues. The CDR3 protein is CASSEITGGAGGQPQHF. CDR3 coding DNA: TGTGCCAGCAGCGAGATCACAGGGGGCGCGGGTGGGCAGCCCCAGCATTTT.

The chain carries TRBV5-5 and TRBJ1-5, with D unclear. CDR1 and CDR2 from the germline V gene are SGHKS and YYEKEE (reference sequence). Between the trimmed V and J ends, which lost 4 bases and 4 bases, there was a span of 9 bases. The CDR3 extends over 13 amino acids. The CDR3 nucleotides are TGTGCCAGCAGCACGGAGAGGAATCAGCCCCAGCATTTT. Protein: CASSTERNQPQHF. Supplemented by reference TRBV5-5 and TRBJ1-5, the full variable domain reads DAGVTQSPTHLIKTRGQQVTLRCSPISGHKSVSWYQQVLGQGPQFIFQYYEKEERGRGNFPDRFSARQFPNYSSELNVNALLLGDSALYLCASSTERNQPQHFGDGTRLSIL.

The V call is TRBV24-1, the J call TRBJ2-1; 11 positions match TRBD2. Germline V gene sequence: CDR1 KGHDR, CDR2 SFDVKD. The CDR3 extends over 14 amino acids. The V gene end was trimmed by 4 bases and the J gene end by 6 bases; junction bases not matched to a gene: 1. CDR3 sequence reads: CATSELAGGNEQFF. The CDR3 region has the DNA TGTGCCACCAGTGAGCTAGCGGGGGGCAATGAGCAGTTCTTC.

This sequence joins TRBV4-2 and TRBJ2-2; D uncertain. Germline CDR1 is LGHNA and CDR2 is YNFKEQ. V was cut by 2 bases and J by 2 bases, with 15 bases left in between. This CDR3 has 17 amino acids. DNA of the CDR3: TGTGCCAGCAGCCAACCCCTCGGTAGGAGTAACACCGGGGAGCTGTTTTTT. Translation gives CASSQPLGRSNTGELFF.

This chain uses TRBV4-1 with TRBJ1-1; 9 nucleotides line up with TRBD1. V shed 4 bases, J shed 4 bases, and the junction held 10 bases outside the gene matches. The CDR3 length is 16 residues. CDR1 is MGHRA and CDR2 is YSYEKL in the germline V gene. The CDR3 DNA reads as TGCGCCAGCAGCCTTGCGACAGGGGGTACGGGCACTGAAGCTTTCTTT. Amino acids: CASSLATGGTGTEAFF.

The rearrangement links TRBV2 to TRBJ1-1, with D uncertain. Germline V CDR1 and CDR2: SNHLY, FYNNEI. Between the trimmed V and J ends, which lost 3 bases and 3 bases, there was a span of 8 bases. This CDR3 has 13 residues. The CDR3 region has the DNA TGTGCCAGCAGTGAGGGAGGGTACACTGAAGCTTTCTTT. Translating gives CASSEGGYTEAFF.

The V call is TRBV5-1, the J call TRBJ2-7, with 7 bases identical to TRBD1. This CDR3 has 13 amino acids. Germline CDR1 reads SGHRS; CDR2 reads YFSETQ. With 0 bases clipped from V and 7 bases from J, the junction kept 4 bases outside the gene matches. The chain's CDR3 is CASSLGQGGEQYF. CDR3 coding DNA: TGCGCCAGCAGCTTGGGACAGGGTGGAGAGCAGTACTTC.

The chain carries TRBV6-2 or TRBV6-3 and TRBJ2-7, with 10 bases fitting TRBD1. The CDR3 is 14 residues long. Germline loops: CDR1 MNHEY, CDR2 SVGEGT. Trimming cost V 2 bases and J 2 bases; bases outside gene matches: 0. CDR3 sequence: CASSYGTGAYEQYF. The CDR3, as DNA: TGTGCCAGCAGTTACGGGACAGGGGCCTACGAGCAGTACTTC.

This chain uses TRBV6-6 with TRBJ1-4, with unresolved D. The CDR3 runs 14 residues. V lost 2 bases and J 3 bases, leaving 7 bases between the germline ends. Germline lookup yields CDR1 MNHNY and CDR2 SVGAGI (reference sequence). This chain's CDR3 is CASSYGSPNEKLFF. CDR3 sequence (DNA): TGTGCCAGCAGTTACGGTAGTCCTAATGAAAAACTGTTTTTT.